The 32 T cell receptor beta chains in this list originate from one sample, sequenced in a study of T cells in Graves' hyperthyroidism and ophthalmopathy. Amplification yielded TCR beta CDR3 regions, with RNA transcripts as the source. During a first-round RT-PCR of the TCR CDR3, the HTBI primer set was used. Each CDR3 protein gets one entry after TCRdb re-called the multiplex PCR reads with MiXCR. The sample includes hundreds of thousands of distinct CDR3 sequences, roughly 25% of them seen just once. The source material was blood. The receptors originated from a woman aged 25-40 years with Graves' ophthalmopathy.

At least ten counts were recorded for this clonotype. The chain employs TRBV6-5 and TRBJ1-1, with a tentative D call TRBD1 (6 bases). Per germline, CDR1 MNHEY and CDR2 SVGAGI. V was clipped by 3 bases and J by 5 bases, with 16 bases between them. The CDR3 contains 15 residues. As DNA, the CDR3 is TGTGCCAGCAGTTATGGCGGGGGCGTTACGACTGAAGCTTTCTTT. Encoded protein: CASSYGGGVTTEAFF.

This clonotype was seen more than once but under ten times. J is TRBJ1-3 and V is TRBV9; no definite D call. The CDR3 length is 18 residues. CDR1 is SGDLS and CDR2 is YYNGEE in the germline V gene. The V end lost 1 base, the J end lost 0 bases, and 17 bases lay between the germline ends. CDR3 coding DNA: TGTGCCAGCAGCGTATTTTGGGCCAGTACCAACTCTGGAAACACCATATATTTT. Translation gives CASSVFWASTNSGNTIYF. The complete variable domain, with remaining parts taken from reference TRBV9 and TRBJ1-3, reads DSGVTQTPKHLITATGQRVTLRCSPRSGDLSVYWYQQSLDQGLQFLIQYYNGEERAKGNILERFSAQQFPDLHSELNLSSLELGDSALYFCASSVFWASTNSGNTIYFGEGSWLTVV.

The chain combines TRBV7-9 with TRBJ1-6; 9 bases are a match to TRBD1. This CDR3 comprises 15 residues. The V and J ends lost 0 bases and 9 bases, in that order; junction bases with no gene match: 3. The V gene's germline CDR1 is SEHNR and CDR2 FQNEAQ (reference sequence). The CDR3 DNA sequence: TGTGCCAGCAGCTTAGCCGGGACAGGGATTTCACCCCTCCACTTT. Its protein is CASSLAGTGISPLHF.

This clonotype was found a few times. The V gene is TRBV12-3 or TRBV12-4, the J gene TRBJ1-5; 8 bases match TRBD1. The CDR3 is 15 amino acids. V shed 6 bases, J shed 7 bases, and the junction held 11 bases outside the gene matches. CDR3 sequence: CASRHDRGVYQPQHF. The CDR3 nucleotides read TGTGCCAGCAGACACGACAGGGGCGTCTACCAGCCCCAGCATTTT.

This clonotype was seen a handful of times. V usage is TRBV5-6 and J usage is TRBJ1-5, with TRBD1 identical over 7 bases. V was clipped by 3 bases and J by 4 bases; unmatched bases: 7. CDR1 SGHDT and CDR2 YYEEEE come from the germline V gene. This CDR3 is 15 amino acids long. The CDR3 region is CASSYRQGGNQPQHF. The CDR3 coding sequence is TGTGCCAGCAGCTACCGACAGGGAGGAAATCAGCCCCAGCATTTT.

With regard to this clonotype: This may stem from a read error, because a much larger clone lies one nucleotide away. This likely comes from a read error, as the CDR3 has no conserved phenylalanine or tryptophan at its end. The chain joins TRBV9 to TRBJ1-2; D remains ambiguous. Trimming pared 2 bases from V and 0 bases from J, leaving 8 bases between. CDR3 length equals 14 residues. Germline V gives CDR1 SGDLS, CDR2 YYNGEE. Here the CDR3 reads CASSVSPANYGYTV. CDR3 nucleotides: TGTGCCAGCAGCGTGTCACCAGCTAACTATGGCTACACCGTC.

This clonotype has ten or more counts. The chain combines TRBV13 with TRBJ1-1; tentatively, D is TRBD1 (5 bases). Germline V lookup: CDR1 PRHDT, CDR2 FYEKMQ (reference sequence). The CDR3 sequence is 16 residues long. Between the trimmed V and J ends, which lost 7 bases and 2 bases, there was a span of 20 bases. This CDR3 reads CASTLTGTVRNTEAFF. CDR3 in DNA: TGTGCCAGCACCCTAACAGGAACCGTTAGAAACACTGAAGCTTTCTTT.

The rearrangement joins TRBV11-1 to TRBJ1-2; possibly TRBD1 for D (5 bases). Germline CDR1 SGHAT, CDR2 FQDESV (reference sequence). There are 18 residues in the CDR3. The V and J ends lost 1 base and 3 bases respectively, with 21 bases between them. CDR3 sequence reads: CASSLGGIRDSEDYGYTF. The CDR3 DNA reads TGTGCCAGCAGCTTAGGCGGGATAAGAGACAGCGAAGACTATGGCTACACCTTC.

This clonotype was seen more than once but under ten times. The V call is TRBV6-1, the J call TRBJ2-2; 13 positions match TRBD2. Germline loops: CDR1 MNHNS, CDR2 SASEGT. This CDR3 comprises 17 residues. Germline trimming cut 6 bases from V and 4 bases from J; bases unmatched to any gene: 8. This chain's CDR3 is CASSLGLAGVGTGELFF. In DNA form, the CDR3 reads TGTGCCAGCAGCCTAGGACTAGCGGGGGTCGGCACCGGGGAGCTGTTTTTT.

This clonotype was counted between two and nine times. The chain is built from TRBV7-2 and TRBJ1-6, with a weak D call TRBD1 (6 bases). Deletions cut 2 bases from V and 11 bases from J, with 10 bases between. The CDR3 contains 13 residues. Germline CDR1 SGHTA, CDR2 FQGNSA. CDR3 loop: CASSLMSGAPLHF. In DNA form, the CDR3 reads TGTGCCAGCAGCTTAATGTCAGGGGCACCCCTCCACTTT.

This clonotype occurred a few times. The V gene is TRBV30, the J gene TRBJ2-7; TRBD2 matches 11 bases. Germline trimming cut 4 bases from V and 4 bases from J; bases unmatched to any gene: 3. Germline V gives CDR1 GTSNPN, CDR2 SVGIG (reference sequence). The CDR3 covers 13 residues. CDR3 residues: CAWTSGRRYEQYF. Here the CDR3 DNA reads TGTGCCTGGACTAGCGGGAGGCGGTACGAGCAGTACTTC. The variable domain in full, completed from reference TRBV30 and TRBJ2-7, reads SQTIHQWPATLVQPVGSPLSLECTVEGTSNPNLYWYRQAAGRGLQLLFYSVGIGQISSEVPQNLSASRPQDRQFILSSKKLLLSDSGFYLCAWTSGRRYEQYFGPGTRLTVT.

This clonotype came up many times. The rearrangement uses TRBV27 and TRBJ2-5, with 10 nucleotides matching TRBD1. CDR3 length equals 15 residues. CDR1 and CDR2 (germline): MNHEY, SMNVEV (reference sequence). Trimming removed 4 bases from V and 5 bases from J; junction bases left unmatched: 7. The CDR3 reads CASSSPGQGLETQYF. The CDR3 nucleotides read TGTGCCAGCAGTTCCCCGGGACAGGGGTTGGAGACCCAGTACTTC.

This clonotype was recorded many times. The CDR3 bases are TGTGCCAGCAGTTACTGGGGACAGAGTAACTATGGCTACACCTTC. Its protein product is CASSYWGQSNYGYTF. This sequence joins TRBV6-5 and TRBJ1-2, with 7 positions matching TRBD1. From germline, CDR1 is MNHEY and CDR2 SVGAGI. The CDR3 length is 15 residues. Trimming removed 1 base from V and 1 base from J; junction bases left unmatched: 3.

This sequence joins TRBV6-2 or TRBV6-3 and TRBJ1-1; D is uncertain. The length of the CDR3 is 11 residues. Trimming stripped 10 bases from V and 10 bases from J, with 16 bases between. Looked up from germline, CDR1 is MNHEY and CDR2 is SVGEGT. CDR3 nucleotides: TGTGCCACCACGATGGTATATGGAGCTTTCTTT. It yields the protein CATTMVYGAFF.

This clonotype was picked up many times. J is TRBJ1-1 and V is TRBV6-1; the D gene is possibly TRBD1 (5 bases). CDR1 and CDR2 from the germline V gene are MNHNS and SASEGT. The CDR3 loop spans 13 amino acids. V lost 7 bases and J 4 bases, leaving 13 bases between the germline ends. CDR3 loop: CASIGTGGTEAFF. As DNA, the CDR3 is TGTGCCAGCATCGGGACCGGGGGCACTGAAGCTTTCTTT.

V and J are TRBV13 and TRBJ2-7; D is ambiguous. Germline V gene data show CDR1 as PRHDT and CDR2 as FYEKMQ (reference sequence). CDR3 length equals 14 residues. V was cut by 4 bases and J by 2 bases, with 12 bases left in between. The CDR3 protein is CASSSRVRAYEQYF. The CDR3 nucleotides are TGTGCCAGCAGCTCCAGAGTCAGAGCCTACGAGCAGTACTTC.

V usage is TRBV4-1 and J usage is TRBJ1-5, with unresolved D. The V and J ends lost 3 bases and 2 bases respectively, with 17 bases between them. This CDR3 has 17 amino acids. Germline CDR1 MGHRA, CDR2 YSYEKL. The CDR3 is CASSHERTGAGNQPQHF. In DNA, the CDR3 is TGCGCCAGCAGCCACGAAAGGACGGGAGCGGGCAATCAGCCCCAGCATTTT.

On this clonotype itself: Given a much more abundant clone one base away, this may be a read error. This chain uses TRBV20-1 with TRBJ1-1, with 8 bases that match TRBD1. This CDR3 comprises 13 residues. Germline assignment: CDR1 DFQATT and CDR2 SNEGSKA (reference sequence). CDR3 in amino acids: CSAGTGFDTEACF. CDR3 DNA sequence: TGCAGTGCCGGGACAGGATTTGACACTGAAGCTTGCTTT.

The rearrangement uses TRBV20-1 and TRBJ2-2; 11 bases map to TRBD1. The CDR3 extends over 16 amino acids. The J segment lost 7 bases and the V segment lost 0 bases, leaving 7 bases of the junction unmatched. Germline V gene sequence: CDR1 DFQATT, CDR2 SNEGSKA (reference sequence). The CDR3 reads CSARDGDRGLVGELFF. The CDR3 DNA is TGCAGTGCTAGAGATGGGGACAGGGGGTTAGTCGGGGAGCTGTTTTTT.

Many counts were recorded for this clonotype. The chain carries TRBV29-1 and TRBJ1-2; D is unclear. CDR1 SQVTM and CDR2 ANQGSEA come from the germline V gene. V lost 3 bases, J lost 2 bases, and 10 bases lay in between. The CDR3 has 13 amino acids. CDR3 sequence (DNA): TGCAGCGTTGAGGACCGGGAAAACTATGGCTACACCTTC. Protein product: CSVEDRENYGYTF.

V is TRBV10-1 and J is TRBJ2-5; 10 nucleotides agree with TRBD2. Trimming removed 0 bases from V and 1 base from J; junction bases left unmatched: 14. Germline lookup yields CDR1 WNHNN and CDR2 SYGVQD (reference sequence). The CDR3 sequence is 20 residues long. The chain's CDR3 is CASSESRRASLAGAQETQYF. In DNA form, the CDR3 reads TGCGCCAGCAGTGAGTCGAGGAGGGCCTCTCTAGCGGGAGCCCAAGAGACCCAGTACTTC.

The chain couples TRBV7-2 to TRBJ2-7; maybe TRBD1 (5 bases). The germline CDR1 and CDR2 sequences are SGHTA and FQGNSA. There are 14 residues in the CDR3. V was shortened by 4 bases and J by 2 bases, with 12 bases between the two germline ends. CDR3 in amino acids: CASSSEARAYEQYF. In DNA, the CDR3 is TGTGCCAGCAGCTCTGAGGCCAGGGCCTACGAGCAGTACTTC.

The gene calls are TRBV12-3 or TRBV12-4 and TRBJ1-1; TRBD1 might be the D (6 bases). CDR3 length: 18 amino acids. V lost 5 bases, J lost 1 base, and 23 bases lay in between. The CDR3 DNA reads TGTGCCAGCAGTCCAGGGATCAGGGGACCCCCACCGAACACTGAAGCTTTCTTT. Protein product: CASSPGIRGPPPNTEAFF.

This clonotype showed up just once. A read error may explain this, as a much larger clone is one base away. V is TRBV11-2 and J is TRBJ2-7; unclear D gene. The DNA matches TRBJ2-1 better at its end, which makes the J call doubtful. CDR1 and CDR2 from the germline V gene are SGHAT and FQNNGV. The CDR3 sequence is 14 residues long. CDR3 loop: CASSLEPVPYEQFF. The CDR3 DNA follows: TGTGCCAGCAGCTTAGAGCCGGTCCCCTACGAGCAGTTCTTC.

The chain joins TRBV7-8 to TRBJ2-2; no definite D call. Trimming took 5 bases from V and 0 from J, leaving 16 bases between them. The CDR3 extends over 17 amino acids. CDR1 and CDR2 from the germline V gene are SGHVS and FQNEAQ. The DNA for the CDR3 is TGTGCCAGCAGCCCCCCCCGGTCTAGGGCGAACACCGGGGAGCTGTTTTTT. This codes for CASSPPRSRANTGELFF.

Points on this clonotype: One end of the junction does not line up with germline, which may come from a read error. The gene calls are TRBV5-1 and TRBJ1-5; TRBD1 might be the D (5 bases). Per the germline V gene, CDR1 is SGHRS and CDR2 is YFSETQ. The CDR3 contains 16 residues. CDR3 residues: CASSLPAGAGNQPQHF. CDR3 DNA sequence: TGCGCCAGCAGCTTGCCCGCCGGGGCGGGCAATCAGCCGCAGCATTTT. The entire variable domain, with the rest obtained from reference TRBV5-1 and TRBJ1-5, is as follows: KAGVTQTPRYLIKTRGQQVTLSCSPISGHRSVSWYQQTPGQGLQFLFEYFSETQRNKGNFPGRFSGRQFSNSRSEMNVSTLELGDSALYLCASSLPAGAGNQPQHFGDGTRLSIL.

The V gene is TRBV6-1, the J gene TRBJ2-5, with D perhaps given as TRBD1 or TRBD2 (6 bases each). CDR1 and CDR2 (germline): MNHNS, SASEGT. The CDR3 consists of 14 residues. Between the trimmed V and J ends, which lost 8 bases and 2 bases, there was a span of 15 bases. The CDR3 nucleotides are TGTGCCAGCCAAACCGGGGGCACACAAGAGACCCAGTACTTC. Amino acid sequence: CASQTGGTQETQYF.

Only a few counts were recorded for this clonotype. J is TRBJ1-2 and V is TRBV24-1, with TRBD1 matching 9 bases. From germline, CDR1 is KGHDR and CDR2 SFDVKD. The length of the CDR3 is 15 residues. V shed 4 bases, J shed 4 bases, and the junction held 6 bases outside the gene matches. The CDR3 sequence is CATSDQTGGGYGYTF. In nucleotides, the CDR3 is TGTGCCACCAGTGACCAAACAGGGGGCGGCTATGGCTACACCTTC.

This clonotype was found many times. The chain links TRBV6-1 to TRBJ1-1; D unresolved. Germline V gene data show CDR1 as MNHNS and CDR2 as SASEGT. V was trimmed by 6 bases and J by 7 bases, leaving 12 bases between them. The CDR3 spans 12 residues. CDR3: CASRAPDVEAFF. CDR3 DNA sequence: TGTGCCAGCAGGGCGCCGGATGTTGAAGCTTTCTTT.

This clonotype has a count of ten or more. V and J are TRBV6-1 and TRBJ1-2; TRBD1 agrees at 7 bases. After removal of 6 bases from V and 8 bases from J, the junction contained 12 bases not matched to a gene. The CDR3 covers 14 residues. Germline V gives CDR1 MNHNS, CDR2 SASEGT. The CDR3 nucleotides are TGTGCCAGCAGGCTCGCCACAGGGGTCGACGGCTACACCTTC. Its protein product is CASRLATGVDGYTF.

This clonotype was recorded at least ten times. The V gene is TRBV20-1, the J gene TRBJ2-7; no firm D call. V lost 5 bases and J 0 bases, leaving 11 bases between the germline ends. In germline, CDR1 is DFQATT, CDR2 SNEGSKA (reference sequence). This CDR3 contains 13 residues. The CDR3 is CSARSTFSYEQYF. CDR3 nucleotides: TGCAGTGCTCGGTCCACTTTCTCCTACGAGCAGTACTTC.

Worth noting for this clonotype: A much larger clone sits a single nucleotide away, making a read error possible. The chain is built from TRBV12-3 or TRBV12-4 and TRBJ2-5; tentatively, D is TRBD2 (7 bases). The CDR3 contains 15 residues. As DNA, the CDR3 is TGTGCCAGCTCTCTTTTTGGGGGGGCACGGGAGACCAAGTACTTC. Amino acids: CASSLFGGARETKYF.